This T cell receptor beta chain was identified during a study of beta chain features in type 1 diabetes. As every portion of the isolated RNA was reverse transcribed, the sequencing read expressed TCRB transcripts. Assay: immunoSEQ multiplex PCR; the TCRdb copy retains only in-frame clones and omits some. In the table there are roughly 220,000 clones, approximately 16% of which are singletons. This clone occurred a few times. Its specificity is not known. Distinct nucleotide sequences in the sample also encode this CDR3. Study results and limitations: Significant though moderate, a shortening of TCRB CDR3s appeared in all four CD4+ subsets of Type 1 diabetes patients.

One heparinised draw, averaging roughly 0.12 L, was taken per donor. The purity of all sorted populations exceeded 98%. Germline CDR1 and CDR2: GTSNPN and SVGIG (reference sequence). Between the trimmed V and J ends, which lost 0 bases and 1 base, there was a span of 9 bases. The CDR3 length is 14 residues. The receptor was isolated from a man aged 25-40 years with type 1 diabetes. The sequenced sample consisted of naive CD4+ T cells from blood. The rearrangement uses TRBV30 and TRBJ2-5, with unresolved D. The DNA for the CDR3 is TGTGCCTGGAGTGTAGGCGGACCCCAAGAGACCCAGTACTTC. It is translated as CAWSVGGPQETQYF.